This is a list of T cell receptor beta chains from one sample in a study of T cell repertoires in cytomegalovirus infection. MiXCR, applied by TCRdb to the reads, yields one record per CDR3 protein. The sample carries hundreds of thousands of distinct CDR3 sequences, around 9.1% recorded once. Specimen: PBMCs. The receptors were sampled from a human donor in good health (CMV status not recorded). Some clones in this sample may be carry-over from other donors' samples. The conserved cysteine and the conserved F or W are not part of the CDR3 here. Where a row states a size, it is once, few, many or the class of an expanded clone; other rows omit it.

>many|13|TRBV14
ASSQDGTPNYGYT
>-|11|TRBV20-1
SAVLAGGETQY
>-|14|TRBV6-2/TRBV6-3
ASSKVTVSGANVLT
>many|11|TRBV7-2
ASSGQGRTEAF
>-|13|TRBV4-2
ASSQGHSLNTEAF
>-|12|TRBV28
ASRGGRRTGELF
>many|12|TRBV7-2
ASRELGTEETQY
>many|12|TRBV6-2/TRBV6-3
ASRTDRSTGEQY
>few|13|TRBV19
ASTEVSGGHNEQF
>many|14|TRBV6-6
ASSYGSSGTRGTQY
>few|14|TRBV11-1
ASSPDAGSSYNEQF
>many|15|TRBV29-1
SVLSEKQGPDTGELF
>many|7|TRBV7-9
ASSLEDD
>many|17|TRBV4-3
ASSPHSGRASSGANVLT